The entry that follows covers one T cell receptor beta chain sequence. The entry originates in a study of blood T cell repertoires in COVID-19. The V and J ends lost 5 bases and 7 bases, in that order; junction bases with no gene match: 11. The CDR3 contains 16 residues. Germline V gives CDR1 LNHDA, CDR2 SQIVND (reference sequence). Repertoires were generated with immunoSEQ multiplex PCR, while TCRdb's copy carries only in-frame clones and drops some. The sample includes 90,000 to 100,000 clones, 87% of them seen just once. The sequencing sample was made of peripheral blood. The chain combines TRBV19 with TRBJ2-1, with 10 bases aligning to TRBD1. The TCR sequence derives from a man between 65 and 85 years old with acute or convalescent COVID-19. The CDR3 region is CASSGRTGGSHNEQFF. For the CDR3, the DNA is TGTGCCAGTAGTGGGAGGACAGGGGGATCCCATAATGAGCAGTTCTTC.